A single count supports the clone carrying this T cell receptor (beta chain). Recovered status in Cohort 3 required two negative PCRs, clearance, or symptom resolution. This specimen belongs to a study of blood T cell repertoires in COVID-19. Overall study: Samples of COVID-19 (acute and convalescent) were obtained from the United States, Italy and Spain.

The length of the CDR3 is 14 residues. Germline lookup yields CDR1 SQVTM and CDR2 ANQGSEA. Trimming removed 4 bases from V and 2 bases from J, with 14 bases in between. Generated by immunoSEQ multiplex PCR, the TCRdb table keeps only in-frame clones and is missing some. The data show 150,000 to 200,000 clones, less than 85% seen once. Sequencing was performed on PBMCs or T cells enriched from blood (not recorded which). The TCR was taken from a man over 45 who had recovered from COVID-19. The V call is TRBV29-1, the J call TRBJ2-5; perhaps TRBD1 as D (6 bases). The CDR3 DNA is TGCAGCGTTGGCGGACAGCTCAAACAAGAGACCCAGTACTTC. Its protein is CSVGGQLKQETQYF.